These 3 T cell receptor beta chains originate from one sample sequenced in a study of response to subunit inactivated influenza vaccine. Using its own MiXCR run on the RT-PCR reads, TCRdb lists one record per CDR3 protein. The profile shows 500,000 to 750,000 distinct CDR3 sequences, approximately 14% of them singletons. Sequencing used PBMCs from blood, obtained roughly 13 days after vaccination. These receptors were collected from a man aged 45-65 years who received an inactivated influenza vaccine.

V gene TRBV5-5 combines with J gene TRBJ2-2; D call uncertain. Germline values: CDR1 SGHKS, CDR2 YYEKEE (reference sequence). This CDR3 region has 15 residues. With 0 bases removed from V and 4 bases from J, the gap between germline ends came to 10 bases. CDR3 sequence (DNA): TGTGCCAGCAGCTTGGCGGCCCATTCCACCGGGGAGCTGTTTTTT. Residues: CASSLAAHSTGELFF.

The chain uses TRBV6-2 or TRBV6-3 and TRBJ2-4, with unresolved D. This CDR3 region has 16 residues. Trimming took 7 bases from V and 1 from J, leaving 17 bases between them. Germline assignment: CDR1 MNHEY and CDR2 SVGEGT. In nucleotides, the CDR3 is TGTGCCAGCACCAAGATGGAAGATTGGGCCAAAAACATTCAGTACTTC. Protein sequence: CASTKMEDWAKNIQYF.

V is TRBV24-1 and J is TRBJ2-1; perhaps D is TRBD1 or TRBD2 (5 bases each). The germline V and J ends were trimmed by 8 bases and 7 bases, with 14 bases remaining between them. The germline V gene encodes CDR1 KGHDR and CDR2 SFDVKD. CDR3 size: 13 residues. CDR3 sequence: CATNRQGVNEQFF. The CDR3 DNA follows: TGTGCCACCAACCGGCAGGGAGTGAATGAGCAGTTCTTC.